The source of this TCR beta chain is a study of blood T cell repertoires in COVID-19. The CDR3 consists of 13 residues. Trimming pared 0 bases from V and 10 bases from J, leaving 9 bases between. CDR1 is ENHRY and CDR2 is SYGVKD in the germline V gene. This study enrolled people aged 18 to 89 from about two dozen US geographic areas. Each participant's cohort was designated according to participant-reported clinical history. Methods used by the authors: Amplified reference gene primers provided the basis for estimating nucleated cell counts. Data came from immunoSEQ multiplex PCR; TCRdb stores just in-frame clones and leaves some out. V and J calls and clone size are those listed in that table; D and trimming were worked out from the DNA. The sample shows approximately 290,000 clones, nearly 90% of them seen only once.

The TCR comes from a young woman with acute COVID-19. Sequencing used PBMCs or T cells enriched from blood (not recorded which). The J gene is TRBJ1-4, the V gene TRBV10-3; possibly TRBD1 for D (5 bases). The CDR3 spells CAISESGGVKLFF. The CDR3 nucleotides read TGTGCCATCAGTGAGTCGGGGGGTGTAAAACTGTTTTTT.